This is a list of T cell receptor beta chains from one sample in a study of T cell responses to AZD1222 COVID-19 vaccine. Here immunoSEQ multiplex PCR was the method, and the copy in TCRdb shows in-frame clones only, minus some. The repertoire has roughly 170,000 clones, under 95% of them found once; the top ten carry around 1.6%. Sequencing used peripheral blood, obtained 28 days after the second AZD1222 dose. The source is an adult who received the AZD1222 COVID-19 vaccine. CDR3s include the opening cysteine and the closing phenylalanine or tryptophan. Each record gives: clone size, V gene, D gene, J gene, CDR3 protein, CDR3 DNA. The D gene is left open where the match is weak. Only part of the rows carry a size: once, few, many, or a class if the clone is expanded.

size: NA; V: TRBV2; D: NA; J: TRBJ1-4; CDR3: CASSKAGTTNEKLFF; DNA: TGTGCCAGCAGTAAGGCAGGGACAACTAATGAAAAACTGTTTTTT
size: NA; V: TRBV19; D: NA; J: TRBJ1-2; CDR3: CASAKTGYGYTF; DNA: TGTGCCAGTGCCAAAACAGGTTATGGCTACACCTTC
size: NA; V: TRBV28; D: NA; J: TRBJ1-5; CDR3: CASSGQLNQPQHF; DNA: TGTGCCAGCAGCGGACAGCTTAATCAGCCCCAGCATTTT
size: NA; V: TRBV12-3/TRBV12-4; D: TRBD1; J: TRBJ2-7; CDR3: CASSRQGTYEQYF; DNA: TGTGCCAGCAGTCGACAGGGAACCTACGAGCAGTACTTC
size: once; V: TRBV10-1; D: TRBD1; J: TRBJ2-7; CDR3: CARDRGTGRFHEQYF; DNA: TGCGCCAGGGACCGAGGGACAGGGAGATTCCACGAGCAGTACTTC
size: NA; V: TRBV25-1; D: NA; J: TRBJ1-1; CDR3: CASSENTEAFF; DNA: TGTGCCAGCAGTGAGAACACTGAAGCTTTCTTT
size: NA; V: TRBV7-2; D: NA; J: TRBJ2-5; CDR3: CASSLAPGSQETQYF; DNA: TGTGCCAGCAGCTTAGCGCCAGGGTCGCAAGAGACCCAGTACTTC
size: NA; V: TRBV5-1; D: TRBD2; J: TRBJ2-5; CDR3: CASSPGLAGVETQYF; DNA: TGCGCCAGCAGCCCGGGACTAGCGGGAGTAGAGACCCAGTACTTC
size: NA; V: TRBV10-3; D: NA; J: TRBJ1-1; CDR3: CAIALRLNTEAFF; DNA: TGTGCCATCGCGCTGAGGCTGAACACTGAAGCTTTCTTT
size: NA; V: TRBV13; D: NA; J: TRBJ2-1; CDR3: CASGWFNEQFF; DNA: TGTGCCAGCGGTTGGTTCAATGAGCAGTTCTTC
size: NA; V: TRBV7-9; D: NA; J: TRBJ1-2; CDR3: CATRRESGYTF; DNA: TGTGCCACACGACGGGAGTCCGGCTACACCTTC
size: NA; V: TRBV28; D: NA; J: TRBJ1-5; CDR3: CASSPRGVGNQPQHF; DNA: TGTGCCAGCAGTCCCAGGGGTGTGGGAAATCAGCCCCAGCATTTT
size: once; V: TRBV5-1; D: NA; J: TRBJ1-1; CDR3: CASSPVGGLMNTEAFF; DNA: TGCGCCAGCAGCCCGGTTGGAGGACTTATGAACACTGAAGCTTTCTTT
size: NA; V: TRBV14; D: TRBD1; J: TRBJ2-7; CDR3: CASSQGRDSLPYEQYF; DNA: TGTGCCAGCAGCCAAGGTCGGGACAGCCTCCCCTACGAGCAGTACTTC
size: NA; V: TRBV9; D: NA; J: TRBJ2-5; CDR3: CASSVGDGETQYF; DNA: TGTGCCAGCAGCGTAGGCGATGGGGAGACCCAGTACTTC
size: NA; V: TRBV19; D: TRBD1; J: TRBJ1-2; CDR3: CASSPDRVGYGYTF; DNA: TGTGCCAGTAGTCCCGACAGGGTAGGCTATGGCTACACCTTC
size: NA; V: TRBV4-1; D: NA; J: TRBJ1-1; CDR3: CASRGTLKNTEAFF; DNA: TGCGCCAGCAGAGGGACTCTTAAGAACACTGAAGCTTTCTTT
size: NA; V: TRBV6-1; D: TRBD1; J: TRBJ1-2; CDR3: CASSERTIGRDRGYGYTF; DNA: TGTGCCAGCAGTGAAAGGACGATAGGAAGGGACAGGGGCTATGGCTACACCTTC
size: NA; V: TRBV28; D: NA; J: TRBJ1-5; CDR3: CASSQTGYSNQPQHF; DNA: TGTGCCAGCAGCCAAACAGGCTATAGCAATCAGCCCCAGCATTTT
size: NA; V: TRBV7-2; D: NA; J: TRBJ2-1; CDR3: CASSLDLGTTYNEQFF; DNA: TGTGCCAGCAGCTTAGACTTGGGGACAACTTACAATGAGCAGTTCTTC
size: NA; V: TRBV5-6; D: NA; J: TRBJ1-1; CDR3: CASSFAGRVNTEAFF; DNA: TGTGCCAGCAGCTTTGCAGGAAGGGTGAACACTGAAGCTTTCTTT
size: NA; V: TRBV30; D: TRBD1; J: TRBJ2-3; CDR3: CAWSRDRGFADTQYF; DNA: TGTGCCTGGAGCCGGGACAGGGGTTTTGCAGATACGCAGTATTTT
size: NA; V: TRBV9; D: TRBD2; J: TRBJ2-1; CDR3: CASSVQRGGPSAGNEQFF; DNA: TGTGCCAGCAGCGTGCAGCGGGGGGGCCCTTCAGCGGGGAATGAGCAGTTCTTC
size: few; V: TRBV18; D: NA; J: TRBJ1-1; CDR3: CASSQLQFNTEAFF; DNA: TGTGCCAGCTCACAGCTGCAGTTTAACACTGAAGCTTTCTTT
size: NA; V: TRBV13; D: TRBD1; J: TRBJ1-1; CDR3: CASSGGTGLNTEAFF; DNA: TGTGCCAGCAGCGGAGGGACAGGACTGAACACTGAAGCTTTCTTT
size: NA; V: TRBV6-6; D: NA; J: TRBJ1-1; CDR3: CASSPATALNTEAFF; DNA: TGTGCCAGCAGCCCCGCGACCGCTCTGAACACTGAAGCTTTCTTT
size: once; V: TRBV9; D: TRBD2; J: TRBJ2-7; CDR3: CASSPRAGGFSYEQYF; DNA: TGTGCCAGCAGCCCCCGGGCGGGAGGGTTCTCCTACGAGCAGTACTTC
size: NA; V: TRBV2; D: NA; J: TRBJ1-6; CDR3: CASSALGGENSPLHF; DNA: TGTGCCAGCAGTGCGTTGGGGGGCGAGAATTCACCCCTCCACTTT
size: once; V: TRBV19; D: NA; J: TRBJ2-3; CDR3: CASSGVSTDTQYF; DNA: TGTGCCAGTAGCGGGGTGAGCACAGATACGCAGTATTTT
size: NA; V: TRBV20-1; D: NA; J: TRBJ1-2; CDR3: CSASRMNYGYTF; DNA: TGCAGTGCTAGTAGGATGAACTATGGCTACACCTTC
size: NA; V: TRBV24-1; D: NA; J: TRBJ2-2; CDR3: CAAQGDTGELFF; DNA: TGTGCCGCCCAAGGCGACACCGGGGAGCTGTTTTTT
size: NA; V: TRBV10-3; D: NA; J: TRBJ2-7; CDR3: CAISESAYEQYF; DNA: TGTGCCATCAGTGAGTCGGCCTACGAGCAGTACTTC
size: once; V: TRBV7-2; D: TRBD2; J: TRBJ2-7; CDR3: CASSLAASGAPYEQYF; DNA: TGTGCCAGCAGCTTAGCGGCTAGCGGGGCTCCCTACGAGCAGTACTTC
size: NA; V: TRBV6-1; D: TRBD1; J: TRBJ1-6; CDR3: CASSESWDSLGSPLHF; DNA: TGTGCCAGCAGTGAAAGCTGGGACAGTCTTGGGTCACCCCTCCACTTT
size: NA; V: TRBV5-6; D: NA; J: TRBJ2-2; CDR3: CASSLVGRGTGELFF; DNA: TGTGCCAGCAGCTTGGTAGGCAGGGGCACCGGGGAGCTGTTTTTT
size: NA; V: TRBV29-1; D: NA; J: TRBJ2-1; CDR3: CSVRATHSYNEQFF; DNA: TGCAGCGTGCGGGCGACTCATTCCTACAATGAGCAGTTCTTC
size: NA; V: TRBV5-7; D: NA; J: TRBJ1-5; CDR3: CAGRGEGYSNQPQHF; DNA: TGTGCCGGAAGGGGAGAGGGGTATAGCAATCAGCCCCAGCATTTT